Listed below are T cell receptor beta chains from one sample, sequenced in a study of PD-L1 blockade in urothelial cancer. The method was immunoSEQ multiplex PCR; TCRdb's version includes in-frame clones alone and lacks a portion of them. This sample yields about 52,000 clones, of which around 84% are seen a single time; 1% to 1.5% belongs to the top ten. The sequencing here drew on PBMCs, taken around atezolizumab (anti-PD-L1) treatment. These receptor sequences come from a man aged 50-60 years with urothelial cancer. CDR3s include the opening cysteine and the closing phenylalanine or tryptophan. The order of the fields is clone size, V gene, J gene, D gene, CDR3 protein, CDR3 DNA. A D gene is named only where the DNA matches it firmly. Where a row states a size, it is once, few, many or the class of an expanded clone; other rows omit it.

clone_size: NA
v_call: TRBV6-1
j_call: TRBJ2-7
d_call: TRBD1
cdr3_aa: CASSEVGQGGYEQYF
cdr3_nt: TGTGCCAGCAGTGAAGTTGGACAGGGTGGGTACGAGCAGTACTTC

clone_size: NA
v_call: TRBV5-1
j_call: TRBJ2-1
d_call: TRBD2
cdr3_aa: CASSPRTSGGNEQFF
cdr3_nt: TGCGCCAGCAGCCCCCGGACTAGCGGGGGGAATGAGCAGTTCTTC

clone_size: NA
v_call: TRBV7-9
j_call: TRBJ1-1
d_call: TRBD1
cdr3_aa: CASSLVRPGTGGFGTEAFF
cdr3_nt: TGTGCCAGCAGCTTAGTGAGACCCGGGACAGGGGGCTTTGGCACTGAAGCTTTCTTT

clone_size: NA
v_call: TRBV27
j_call: TRBJ2-7
d_call: TRBD1
cdr3_aa: CASSRSGTGDYEQYF
cdr3_nt: TGTGCCAGCAGTCGATCCGGGACAGGGGACTACGAGCAGTACTTC

clone_size: NA
v_call: TRBV5-1
j_call: TRBJ2-1
d_call: TRBD1
cdr3_aa: CASSWTTGISYNEQFF
cdr3_nt: TGCGCCAGCAGCTGGACGACAGGGATCTCCTACAATGAGCAGTTCTTC

clone_size: NA
v_call: TRBV4-3
j_call: TRBJ2-3
d_call: TRBD2
cdr3_aa: CASSQASGSDTQYF
cdr3_nt: TGCGCCAGCAGCCAAGCTAGCGGGAGCGATACGCAGTATTTT

clone_size: NA
v_call: TRBV14
j_call: TRBJ2-2
d_call: NA
cdr3_aa: CASSTVSYTGELFF
cdr3_nt: TGTGCCAGCAGCACGGTTAGCTACACCGGGGAGCTGTTTTTT

clone_size: once
v_call: TRBV4-3
j_call: TRBJ2-1
d_call: TRBD2
cdr3_aa: CASSVLAGGRNEQFF
cdr3_nt: TGCGCCAGCAGCGTGCTAGCGGGAGGCAGGAATGAGCAGTTCTTC

clone_size: NA
v_call: TRBV18
j_call: TRBJ2-6
d_call: NA
cdr3_aa: CASSRIQGSGANVLTF
cdr3_nt: TGTGCCAGCTCACGGATACAGGGTTCTGGGGCCAACGTCCTGACTTTC

clone_size: NA
v_call: TRBV5-5
j_call: TRBJ1-6
d_call: TRBD1
cdr3_aa: CASSDGQAYNSPLHF
cdr3_nt: TGTGCCAGCAGTGACGGACAGGCCTATAATTCACCCCTCCACTTT

clone_size: NA
v_call: TRBV2
j_call: TRBJ2-5
d_call: TRBD2
cdr3_aa: CASPIAGVEETQYF
cdr3_nt: TGTGCCAGCCCTATAGCGGGAGTGGAAGAGACCCAGTACTTC

clone_size: NA
v_call: TRBV5-4
j_call: TRBJ2-5
d_call: NA
cdr3_aa: CASSQPGGNPGETQYF
cdr3_nt: TGTGCCAGCAGCCAACCTGGGGGCAACCCTGGGGAGACCCAGTACTTC

clone_size: NA
v_call: TRBV30
j_call: TRBJ1-5
d_call: TRBD1
cdr3_aa: CAWSAETGRSNQPQHF
cdr3_nt: TGTGCCTGGAGTGCCGAGACAGGGAGGAGCAATCAGCCCCAGCATTTT

clone_size: NA
v_call: TRBV5-4
j_call: TRBJ2-3
d_call: TRBD2
cdr3_aa: CASSTTSADTQYF
cdr3_nt: TGTGCCAGCAGCACGACTAGCGCAGATACGCAGTATTTT

clone_size: NA
v_call: TRBV30
j_call: TRBJ2-2
d_call: NA
cdr3_aa: CAWEKGRMNTGELFF
cdr3_nt: TGTGCCTGGGAGAAAGGGAGGATGAACACCGGGGAGCTGTTTTTT

clone_size: NA
v_call: TRBV6-5
j_call: TRBJ2-2
d_call: TRBD2
cdr3_aa: CASTSGLNTGELFF
cdr3_nt: TGTGCCAGCACCTCGGGACTAAACACCGGGGAGCTGTTTTTT

clone_size: NA
v_call: TRBV6-5
j_call: TRBJ2-5
d_call: TRBD2
cdr3_aa: CASNPKSGGGETQYF
cdr3_nt: TGTGCCAGCAATCCGAAAAGCGGGGGGGGAGAGACCCAGTACTTC

clone_size: medium-sized
v_call: TRBV2
j_call: TRBJ2-1
d_call: NA
cdr3_aa: CASSSRVPYNEQFF
cdr3_nt: TGTGCCAGCAGTAGCAGGGTTCCCTACAATGAGCAGTTCTTC

clone_size: NA
v_call: TRBV29-1
j_call: TRBJ2-1
d_call: NA
cdr3_aa: CSVTRLHEQFF
cdr3_nt: TGCAGCGTTACGAGGTTGCATGAGCAGTTCTTC

clone_size: NA
v_call: TRBV18
j_call: TRBJ2-5
d_call: TRBD1
cdr3_aa: CASSPLTGWGETQYF
cdr3_nt: TGTGCCAGCTCACCCTTGACAGGGTGGGGAGAGACCCAGTACTTC

clone_size: NA
v_call: TRBV10-3
j_call: TRBJ2-1
d_call: NA
cdr3_aa: CAISDSEPLDEQFF
cdr3_nt: TGTGCCATCAGTGATAGTGAACCTCTCGATGAGCAGTTCTTC

clone_size: NA
v_call: TRBV27
j_call: TRBJ2-5
d_call: NA
cdr3_aa: CASSPYSPQETQYF
cdr3_nt: TGTGCCAGCAGCCCTTACTCGCCTCAAGAGACCCAGTACTTC

clone_size: NA
v_call: TRBV4-2
j_call: TRBJ1-1
d_call: NA
cdr3_aa: CASSPSRDTEAFF
cdr3_nt: TGTGCCAGCAGCCCTAGTCGGGACACTGAAGCTTTCTTT

clone_size: NA
v_call: TRBV6-6
j_call: TRBJ2-6
d_call: NA
cdr3_aa: CASSRGSGANVLTF
cdr3_nt: TGTGCCAGCAGTAGGGGCTCTGGGGCCAACGTCCTGACTTTC

clone_size: NA
v_call: TRBV29-1
j_call: TRBJ2-7
d_call: TRBD1
cdr3_aa: CSVVGQGRFEQYF
cdr3_nt: TGCAGCGTAGTCGGACAGGGGCGGTTTGAGCAGTACTTC

clone_size: NA
v_call: TRBV7-7
j_call: TRBJ1-6
d_call: NA
cdr3_aa: CAGGRDLNNSYNSPLHF
cdr3_nt: TGTGCTGGGGGGAGGGACTTAAACAACTCCTATAATTCACCCCTCCACTTT

clone_size: NA
v_call: TRBV7-8
j_call: TRBJ1-6
d_call: TRBD1
cdr3_aa: CASSLVTGPLSPLHF
cdr3_nt: TGTGCCAGCAGCTTAGTGACAGGGCCTCTTTCACCCCTCCACTTT

clone_size: NA
v_call: TRBV6-5
j_call: TRBJ2-7
d_call: NA
cdr3_aa: CASSYSRQNSYEQYF
cdr3_nt: TGTGCCAGCAGTTACTCAAGACAGAACTCCTACGAGCAGTACTTC

clone_size: NA
v_call: TRBV4-1
j_call: TRBJ1-2
d_call: TRBD1
cdr3_aa: CASSQVGTGGDNYGYTF
cdr3_nt: TGCGCCAGCAGCCAAGTAGGGACAGGGGGAGATAACTATGGCTACACCTTC

clone_size: NA
v_call: TRBV14
j_call: TRBJ2-5
d_call: NA
cdr3_aa: CASSQVWAGGETQYF
cdr3_nt: TGTGCCAGCAGCCAAGTCTGGGCGGGCGGGGAGACCCAGTACTTC

clone_size: NA
v_call: TRBV19
j_call: TRBJ1-1
d_call: NA
cdr3_aa: CASSIQGRTEAFF
cdr3_nt: TGTGCCAGTAGTATCCAGGGAAGGACTGAAGCTTTCTTT

clone_size: once
v_call: TRBV6-1
j_call: TRBJ2-1
d_call: TRBD2
cdr3_aa: CALRGDSSYNEQFF
cdr3_nt: TGTGCCCTCCGGGGGGACTCCTCCTACAATGAGCAGTTCTTC

clone_size: NA
v_call: TRBV28
j_call: TRBJ2-7
d_call: TRBD1
cdr3_aa: CASSLRDRDPQYF
cdr3_nt: TGTGCCAGCAGCCTCCGGGACAGGGATCCGCAGTACTTC

clone_size: once
v_call: TRBV27
j_call: TRBJ1-2
d_call: NA
cdr3_aa: CASWRGGGGGYGYTF
cdr3_nt: TGTGCCAGCTGGCGTGGGGGCGGGGGTGGCTATGGCTACACCTTC

clone_size: few
v_call: TRBV13
j_call: TRBJ1-5
d_call: NA
cdr3_aa: CASSSRRSNQPQHF
cdr3_nt: TGTGCCAGCAGCTCCCGTCGGAGCAATCAGCCCCAGCATTTT

clone_size: NA
v_call: TRBV25-1
j_call: TRBJ2-7
d_call: NA
cdr3_aa: CATLPRGSSYEQYF
cdr3_nt: TGTGCCACCCTCCCTCGGGGGAGCTCCTACGAGCAGTACTTC

clone_size: NA
v_call: TRBV6-1
j_call: TRBJ2-2
d_call: NA
cdr3_aa: CASSARGRTGELFF
cdr3_nt: TGTGCCAGCAGTGCAAGGGGCCGAACCGGGGAGCTGTTTTTT

clone_size: NA
v_call: TRBV7-9
j_call: TRBJ2-1
d_call: NA
cdr3_aa: CASSHTRIGYNEQFF
cdr3_nt: TGTGCCAGCAGCCACACTAGAATTGGGTACAATGAGCAGTTCTTC

clone_size: NA
v_call: TRBV2
j_call: TRBJ2-1
d_call: NA
cdr3_aa: CASQTASSSYNEQFF
cdr3_nt: TGTGCCAGCCAAACGGCTAGTAGCTCCTACAATGAGCAGTTCTTC

clone_size: NA
v_call: TRBV2
j_call: TRBJ2-3
d_call: TRBD2
cdr3_aa: CASSEWGTSGSPDTQYF
cdr3_nt: TGTGCCAGCAGTGAATGGGGGACTAGCGGGAGCCCAGATACGCAGTATTTT

clone_size: NA
v_call: TRBV6-4
j_call: TRBJ2-3
d_call: TRBD2
cdr3_aa: CASSAQAGSTDTQYF
cdr3_nt: TGTGCCAGCAGTGCCCAAGCGGGGAGCACAGATACGCAGTATTTT

clone_size: NA
v_call: TRBV18
j_call: TRBJ2-1
d_call: NA
cdr3_aa: CASSSLTGGNEQFF
cdr3_nt: TGTGCCAGCTCATCCCTAACCGGCGGGAATGAGCAGTTCTTC

clone_size: NA
v_call: TRBV6-5
j_call: TRBJ1-1
d_call: NA
cdr3_aa: CASSYFLGNTEAFF
cdr3_nt: TGTGCCAGCAGTTACTTCCTAGGGAACACTGAAGCTTTCTTT

clone_size: NA
v_call: TRBV7-9
j_call: TRBJ2-3
d_call: TRBD2
cdr3_aa: CASSLGTSQYRDTQYF
cdr3_nt: TGTGCCAGCAGCCTGGGGACTAGCCAATATCGAGATACGCAGTATTTT

clone_size: NA
v_call: TRBV2
j_call: TRBJ2-5
d_call: NA
cdr3_aa: CASRALETQYF
cdr3_nt: TGTGCCAGCAGGGCCCTGGAGACCCAGTACTTC

clone_size: NA
v_call: TRBV29-1
j_call: TRBJ2-4
d_call: NA
cdr3_aa: CSVEARGRDIQYF
cdr3_nt: TGCAGCGTTGAAGCACGGGGTAGGGACATTCAGTACTTC

clone_size: NA
v_call: TRBV5-6
j_call: TRBJ2-5
d_call: TRBD2
cdr3_aa: CASSPSVAGGWETQYF
cdr3_nt: TGTGCCAGCAGCCCCTCAGTAGCGGGGGGTTGGGAGACCCAGTACTTC

clone_size: NA
v_call: TRBV30
j_call: TRBJ2-7
d_call: TRBD2
cdr3_aa: CAWSILAGGPYEQYF
cdr3_nt: TGTGCCTGGAGTATCCTAGCGGGGGGACCCTACGAGCAGTACTTC

clone_size: NA
v_call: TRBV7-2
j_call: TRBJ2-7
d_call: TRBD2
cdr3_aa: CASSLSGLAGRYEQYF
cdr3_nt: TGTGCCAGCAGCTTGTCGGGACTAGCGGGACGCTACGAGCAGTACTTC